This TCR beta chain derives from a study of cytomegalovirus exposure and HLA in healthy donors. Study-wide background: There were 350 to 400 genotyped donors. Of these, roughly 82% fell in the genetic ancestry cluster associated with self-reported Caucasian donors.

The PCR was carried out with 60 Vbeta primers and 13 Jbeta primers. Some clones are missing from TCRdb's copy, which holds only in-frame ones; the method was immunoSEQ multiplex PCR. The data hold about 140,000 clones, with 80% observed a single time. CDR3 length: 13 residues. V lost 8 bases, J lost 1 base, and 5 bases stayed unmatched. Germline V gives CDR1 SGHRS, CDR2 YFSETQ. This sequence joins TRBV5-1 and TRBJ1-2; 7 nucleotides agree with TRBD1. The sequence came from a man over 45 in good health and CMV-seronegative. Sequencing was carried out using PBMCs. The CDR3 region is CASNRGDNYGYTF. In DNA, the CDR3 is TGCGCCAGTAACAGGGGAGATAACTATGGCTACACCTTC.